A selection of T cell receptor beta chains follows, all from one sample in a study of blood T cell repertoires in COVID-19. Sequencing was performed with immunoSEQ multiplex PCR; in TCRdb, only in-frame clones are kept and a portion is missing. Of approximately 240,000 clones listed, roughly 80% are singletons. The sequencing input was peripheral blood. All receptors derive from a woman aged 80 or over with active or convalescent COVID-19. Both conserved end residues are part of each CDR3. Fields, in order: J gene, V gene, D gene, clone size, CDR3 DNA, CDR3 protein. The D gene is left open where the match is weak. Where a row states a size, it is once, few, many or the class of an expanded clone; other rows omit it.

>TRBJ2-5|TRBV28|.|.
TGTGCCAGCACCCCCGGGGGACAGAGGGGACAAGAGACCCAGTACTTC
CASTPGGQRGQETQYF
>TRBJ2-1|TRBV12-3/TRBV12-4|.|.
TGTGCCAGCCGGGAGACCAGGGCGACTGAGCAGTTCTTC
CASRETRATEQFF
>TRBJ2-5|TRBV3-1/TRBV3-2|TRBD2|.
TGTGCCAGCATCGGACTAGCGGGGAGAGAGACCCAGTACTTC
CASIGLAGRETQYF
>TRBJ1-5|TRBV5-1|TRBD1|once
TGCGCCAGCAGCTTTAGACAGGGTGGCCAGCCCCAGCATTTT
CASSFRQGGQPQHF
>TRBJ2-3|TRBV11-2|TRBD2|once
TGTGCCAGCAGCCTGGCGGGGGGTTCAGATACGCAGTATTTT
CASSLAGGSDTQYF
>TRBJ2-5|TRBV19|.|.
TGTGCCAGTAGTATAGTATTTGGGCAGCAAGAGACCCAGTACTTC
CASSIVFGQQETQYF
>TRBJ1-5|TRBV27|.|.
TGTGCCAGCAGGACAGAGTATAGCAATCAGCCCCAGCATTTT
CASRTEYSNQPQHF
>TRBJ2-7|TRBV18|.|.
TGTGCCAGCTCTACGGGGTACGAGCAGTACTTC
CASSTGYEQYF
>TRBJ1-5|TRBV19|TRBD1|.
TGTGCCAGTAGTTACGGACAGGGGATTAATCAGCCCCAGCATTTT
CASSYGQGINQPQHF
>TRBJ1-3|TRBV2|.|once
TGTGCCAGTGGGATGGCGCGCGGCGGACACTCTGGAAACACCATATATTTT
CASGMARGGHSGNTIYF
>TRBJ1-1|TRBV29-1|TRBD1|once
TGCAGCGTTTGCGGGACAGGGGGTCGCATTGAAGCTTTCTTT
CSVCGTGGRIEAFF
>TRBJ1-2|TRBV5-1|.|.
TGCGCCAGCAGCTCCGAAGGGGGGGGAGCTAACTATGGCTACACCTTC
CASSSEGGGANYGYTF
>TRBJ1-4|TRBV3-1/TRBV3-2|.|.
TGTGCCAGCAGCCAAGTCGGGAGGCGGGCAAAACTGTTTTTT
CASSQVGRRAKLFF
>TRBJ2-7|TRBV7-8|.|.
TGTGCCAGCAGCTTAACGGGGACAACCCACGAGCAGTACTTC
CASSLTGTTHEQYF
>TRBJ1-5|TRBV2|.|.
TGTGCCAGCAGTGTTTCAGGGAATCAGCCCCAGCATTTT
CASSVSGNQPQHF
>TRBJ2-7|TRBV28|TRBD2|.
TGTGCCAGCAGTCCCGTCGCTAGCGGTCGGGGACGGATCGGGTACTTC
CASSPVASGRGRIGYF
>TRBJ2-3|TRBV10-3|TRBD2|.
TGTGCCATCAGTGGCGTGACTAGCGGGGGGCAGAACACAGATACGCAGTATTTT
CAISGVTSGGQNTDTQYF
>TRBJ1-3|TRBV30|.|.
TGTGCCTGGAGTGTACTAAGGGACACTGGAAACACCATATATTTT
CAWSVLRDTGNTIYF
>TRBJ2-7|TRBV19|.|.
TGTGCCTCCTGTTTTACTGATTGCTACGAGCAGTACTTC
CASCFTDCYEQYF
>TRBJ1-2|TRBV5-1|.|.
TGCGCCAGCAGCTTGGGCGGAATTCATGGCTACACCTTC
CASSLGGIHGYTF
>TRBJ1-1|TRBV6-5|.|few
TGTGCCAGCAGTCTAACAGGGACCACTGAAGCTTTCTTT
CASSLTGTTEAFF
>TRBJ1-1|TRBV2|.|.
TGTGCCAGCAGGCGAGACGCAGGGGTTACTGAAGCTTTCTTT
CASRRDAGVTEAFF
>TRBJ2-7|TRBV28|TRBD1|once
TGTGCCAGCGGGGACAGGTTTGGGACCTACGAGCAGTACTTC
CASGDRFGTYEQYF
>TRBJ1-2|TRBV27|TRBD1|.
TGTGCCAGCAGTACGACCGACAGGGCGGGCTACACCTTC
CASSTTDRAGYTF
>TRBJ2-7|TRBV10-3|TRBD2|.
TGTGCCATCAAAAGTAGCGGGGGCCGGTACGAGCAGTACTTC
CAIKSSGGRYEQYF
>TRBJ2-3|TRBV10-1|.|.
TGCGCCAGCAGTGGCGGGGTTTCTAGCACAGATACGCAGTATTTT
CASSGGVSSTDTQYF
>TRBJ2-3|TRBV5-1|TRBD2|once
TGCGCCAGCAGCGTTGTCGGTAGCGGGGGGGCGAACACAGATACGCAGTATTTT
CASSVVGSGGANTDTQYF
>TRBJ2-7|TRBV3-1/TRBV3-2|.|.
TGTGCCAGCAGCTACCGGAGCCAGCTATCCTACGAGCAGTACTTC
CASSYRSQLSYEQYF
>TRBJ2-3|TRBV7-9|TRBD1|.
TGTGCCAGCAGCTTAGTTGTTACGACAGGGGGTATCTCAGATACGCAGTATTTT
CASSLVVTTGGISDTQYF
>TRBJ2-5|TRBV12-3/TRBV12-4|.|.
TGTGCCAGCAATCCGGGTCGCGGGGAGACCCAGTACTTC
CASNPGRGETQYF
>TRBJ2-3|TRBV19|TRBD2|.
TGTGCCAGTAGTATGCTAGCGGGGGGCCAGGGAGATACGCAGTATTTT
CASSMLAGGQGDTQYF
>TRBJ1-2|TRBV28|TRBD1|.
TGTGCCAGCAGTCCACGACAGGGGAACTATGGCTACACCTTC
CASSPRQGNYGYTF
>TRBJ2-7|TRBV3-1/TRBV3-2|.|.
TGTGCCAGCAGCCCGACCGGGACACGTTCCTACGAGCAGTACTTC
CASSPTGTRSYEQYF
>TRBJ2-6|TRBV27|.|.
TGTGCCAGCAGCACAGGAAACTCTGGGGCCAACGTCCTGACTTTC
CASSTGNSGANVLTF
>TRBJ1-4|TRBV15|TRBD1|.
TGTGCCACCGGGAGGGACAGGCGCTATGAAAAACTGTTTTTT
CATGRDRRYEKLFF
>TRBJ1-3|TRBV15|TRBD1|.
TGTGCCACCAGCAGAGCACAGGGGGCGACCACCATATATTTT
CATSRAQGATTIYF
>TRBJ1-3|TRBV5-5|TRBD1|.
TGTGCCAGCAGCACCGGGACAGGAGACTCTGGAAACACCATATATTTT
CASSTGTGDSGNTIYF
>TRBJ2-3|TRBV4-1|TRBD2|.
TGCGCCAGCAGCCAACAGACCCTAGCGGGGGGAGCAGATACGCAGTATTTT
CASSQQTLAGGADTQYF
>TRBJ1-1|TRBV3-1/TRBV3-2|.|.
TGTGCCAGCAGCCAACGAGAAAGTGGCACTGAAGCTTTCTTT
CASSQRESGTEAFF
>TRBJ1-1|TRBV7-2|TRBD1|.
TGTGCCAGCAGCTACTTACAGGGGGCTGGGGCTTTCTTT
CASSYLQGAGAFF
>TRBJ1-3|TRBV4-1|TRBD1|.
TGCGCCAGCAGACTAATTCCGGGACAGGGTTTTGAAAACACCATATATTTT
CASRLIPGQGFENTIYF
>TRBJ1-6|TRBV5-5|.|.
TGTGCCAGCAGCTCGCAAATCACAGCAAATAATTCACCCCTCCACTTT
CASSSQITANNSPLHF